Following are 25 T cell receptor beta chains from one sample sequenced in a study of shared clonotypes between healthy human individuals. Some clones are missing from TCRdb's copy, which holds only in-frame ones; the method was immunoSEQ multiplex PCR. This table has roughly 2.2 million clones, 90% to 95% appearing once. The sequencing sample was made of naive CD4+ T cells from PBMCs. The subset here: CD45RA+ positively selected. The receptor source for this set is a man aged 18-30 years in good health. Some clones in this sample may be carry-over from other donors' samples.

The gene calls are TRBV5-6 and TRBJ1-4; the D gene is possibly TRBD1 (5 bases). The germline CDR1 and CDR2 sequences are SGHDT and YYEEEE. V gave up 0 bases and J gave up 7 bases, with 13 bases separating them. This CDR3 has 15 amino acids. Written as DNA, the CDR3 is TGTGCCAGCAGCTTGGGAGGGAGGACATCTGAAAAACTGTTTTTT. Protein product: CASSLGGRTSEKLFF.

The V call is TRBV5-6, the J call TRBJ2-5, with 8 bases lining up with TRBD1. The CDR3 length is 13 residues. V lost 5 bases, J lost 4 bases, and 4 bases stayed unmatched. Germline-derived CDR1 and CDR2 are SGHDT and YYEEEE. The CDR3 bases are TGTGCCAGCAGACCTCAGGGGGCAGAGACCCAGTACTTC. Amino acid sequence: CASRPQGAETQYF. Full variable domain (outside the CDR3, taken from reference TRBV5-6 and TRBJ2-5): DAGVTQSPTHLIKTRGQQVTLRCSPKSGHDTVSWYQQALGQGPQFIFQYYEEEERQRGNFPDRFSGHQFPNYSSELNVNALLLGDSALYLCASRPQGAETQYFGPGTRLLVL.

The rearrangement uses TRBV4-2 and TRBJ2-7; tentative D call: TRBD1 (5 bases). This CDR3 contains 16 residues. Germline V gives CDR1 LGHNA, CDR2 YNFKEQ. V dropped 1 base and J dropped 2 bases, with 15 bases sitting between them. The CDR3 region is CASSQAGFDSAYEQYF. The CDR3 DNA reads as TGTGCCAGCAGCCAAGCAGGATTTGACAGCGCCTACGAGCAGTACTTC.

The chain joins TRBV19 to TRBJ1-3; perhaps TRBD1 as D (5 bases). Germline loops: CDR1 LNHDA, CDR2 SQIVND (reference sequence). The CDR3 is made up of 14 amino acids. Trimming shortened V by 3 bases and J by 2 bases, and 8 bases separated the two germline ends. CDR3 loop: CASSMWGTGNTIYF. The DNA for the CDR3 is TGTGCCAGTAGTATGTGGGGGACTGGAAACACCATATATTTT. Supplemented by reference TRBV19 and TRBJ1-3, the full variable domain reads DGGITQSPKYLFRKEGQNVTLSCEQNLNHDAMYWYRQDPGQGLRLIYYSQIVNDFQKGDIAEGYSVSREKKESFPLTVTSAQKNPTAFYLCASSMWGTGNTIYFGEGSWLTVV.

For this clone: This same CDR3 is encoded by further DNA sequences in the sample. This chain uses TRBV2 with TRBJ1-1; no clear D. Looked up from germline, CDR1 is SNHLY and CDR2 is FYNNEI. The CDR3 sequence is 12 residues long. V lost 6 bases, J lost 1 base, and 6 bases lay in between. CDR3 DNA: TGTGCCAGCAGCCTAGAGAACACTGAAGCTTTCTTT. This encodes CASSLENTEAFF.

A single count supports this clone. V is TRBV25-1 and J is TRBJ2-1, with D maybe TRBD1 (5 bases). CDR1 and CDR2 (germline): MGHDK, SYGVNS. V gave up 2 bases and J gave up 3 bases, with 14 bases separating them. The CDR3 sequence is 16 residues long. The CDR3, as DNA: TGTGCCAGCAGTGAAAGTCGACAGAGCCTCTACAATGAGCAGTTCTTC. It translates to CASSESRQSLYNEQFF.

Comments on this clone: Different DNA sequences within this sample yield the same CDR3. The V and J genes are TRBV5-6 and TRBJ2-6; D gene ambiguous. Germline-derived CDR1 and CDR2 are SGHDT and YYEEEE. The V and J ends lost 0 bases and 2 bases respectively, with 6 bases between them. The length of the CDR3 is 15 residues. CDR3 sequence: CASSLGGTGANVLTF. The CDR3 coding sequence is TGTGCCAGCAGCTTGGGAGGTACTGGGGCCAACGTCCTGACTTTC.

The chain recombines TRBV18 with TRBJ2-1, with TRBD2 matching over 12 bases. V shed 6 bases and J 7 bases; nucleotides not matched to a gene: 13. The CDR3 is 17 amino acids. Germline CDR1 and CDR2: KGHSH and LQKENI. CDR3: CASSPTSSGRGWNEQFF. CDR3 nucleotide sequence: TGTGCCAGCTCCCCCACATCTAGCGGGAGGGGTTGGAATGAGCAGTTCTTC.

Details on this clone: At the DNA level, this CDR3 is encoded by other sequences in the same sample as well. The gene calls are TRBV9 and TRBJ2-7; 11 bases are shared with TRBD2. The CDR3 is 16 residues long. With V trimmed by 1 base and J by 2 bases, 5 bases remained unmatched. CDR1 is SGDLS and CDR2 is YYNGEE in the germline V gene. CDR3 protein: CASSVSGTSGTYEQYF. CDR3 nucleotides: TGTGCCAGCAGCGTAAGCGGGACTAGCGGAACCTACGAGCAGTACTTC.

The rearrangement links TRBV6-1 to TRBJ2-1; D may be TRBD1 (5 bases). Germline V lookup: CDR1 MNHNS, CDR2 SASEGT. The ends were cut back, 1 base at V and 15 bases at J, with 13 bases in the middle. The CDR3 loop spans 12 amino acids. The CDR3 loop is CASSEGAGWLFF. The CDR3 DNA reads TGTGCCAGCAGTGAAGGGGCAGGGTGGCTGTTCTTC.

The chain links TRBV19 to TRBJ2-7; 9 bases fit TRBD1. Losses at the gene ends were 6 bases for V and 4 bases for J; bases not matched to a gene: 10. Germline lookup yields CDR1 LNHDA and CDR2 SQIVND (reference sequence). The CDR3 length is 15 residues. The CDR3 DNA reads TGTGCCAGTAGAGAAACAGGGGGCGCTCAGTACGAGCAGTACTTC. Protein sequence: CASRETGGAQYEQYF.

This chain uses TRBV28 with TRBJ1-2; possibly TRBD1 for D (6 bases). The CDR3 runs 15 residues. Trimming cost V 4 bases and J 6 bases, with 18 bases left between them. Per the germline V gene, CDR1 is MDHEN and CDR2 is SYDVKM. The CDR3 sequence is CASSSPGGPEDGYTF. The CDR3 DNA is TGTGCCAGCAGTTCCCCCGGGGGCCCCGAGGATGGCTACACCTTC.

V is TRBV10-2 and J is TRBJ1-2; D gene uncertain. Germline-derived CDR1 and CDR2 are WSHSY and SAAADI. The CDR3 has 15 residues. With 0 bases removed from V and 3 bases from J, the gap between germline ends came to 11 bases. CDR3 residues: CASSESGFGDYGYTF. The CDR3 DNA follows: TGCGCCAGCAGTGAGTCGGGTTTTGGGGACTATGGCTACACCTTC.

The V gene is TRBV5-4, the J gene TRBJ2-7; D unresolved. The CDR3 is 14 amino acids. Germline CDR1 SGHNT, CDR2 YYREEE (reference sequence). Trimming pared 2 bases from V and 2 bases from J, leaving 11 bases between. This chain's CDR3 is CASSFPTGTYEQYF. Here the CDR3 DNA reads TGTGCCAGCAGCTTCCCGACTGGTACCTACGAGCAGTACTTC.

The chain links TRBV6-1 to TRBJ2-7, with D uncertain. There are 14 residues in the CDR3. CDR1 is MNHNS and CDR2 is SASEGT in the germline V gene. V gave up 0 bases and J gave up 3 bases, with 9 bases separating them. CDR3 amino acids: CASSEASQVYEQYF. CDR3 sequence (DNA): TGTGCCAGCAGTGAAGCTTCCCAAGTCTACGAGCAGTACTTC.

In this sample, this clone turned up once. The chain carries TRBV21-1 and TRBJ1-3; the D segment call TRBD1 is taken from the table without a DNA check. TRBV21-1 represents a pseudogene. The CDR3 runs to 18 residues. The CDR3: CASSKAGQSLGSGNTIYF. The CDR3 nucleotides read TGTGCCAGCAGCAAAGCGGGGCAGAGCCTCGGTTCTGGAAACACCATATATTTT.

The J gene is TRBJ1-5, the V gene TRBV5-6, with 10 bases fitting TRBD1. V gave up 4 bases and J gave up 2 bases; unmatched junction bases: 6. The CDR3 consists of 16 residues. Per germline, CDR1 SGHDT and CDR2 YYEEEE. CDR3 residues: CASSRGTGVGNQPQHF. The CDR3 DNA sequence: TGTGCCAGCAGCCGCGGGACAGGGGTTGGCAATCAGCCCCAGCATTTT.

This chain joins TRBV14 and TRBJ1-3; D remains unclear. The germline CDR1 and CDR2 sequences are SGHDN and FVKESK. The length of the CDR3 is 14 residues. Deletions cut 3 bases from V and 0 bases from J, with 6 bases between. The CDR3 bases are TGTGCCAGCAGCCACACGAGCTCTGGAAACACCATATATTTT. Amino acid sequence: CASSHTSSGNTIYF.

V and J are TRBV29-1 and TRBJ2-2, with TRBD2 matching over 10 bases. V lost 7 bases, J lost 3 bases, and 5 bases stayed unmatched. From germline, CDR1 is SQVTM and CDR2 ANQGSEA. The CDR3 consists of 14 residues. The CDR3 sequence is CSALSGGYTGELFF. In nucleotides, the CDR3 is TGCAGCGCACTTAGCGGGGGGTACACCGGGGAGCTGTTTTTT.

The rearrangement uses TRBV5-1 and TRBJ1-5; the D gene is possibly TRBD1 (5 bases). Germline assignment: CDR1 SGHRS and CDR2 YFSETQ. The CDR3 length is 13 residues. Deletions cut 0 bases from V and 7 bases from J, with 8 bases between. CDR3 sequence reads: CASSLDWGQPQHF. The CDR3 DNA follows: TGCGCCAGCAGCTTGGATTGGGGGCAGCCCCAGCATTTT.

V and J are TRBV28 and TRBJ2-5; D is uncertain. The germline V and J ends were trimmed by 5 bases and 5 bases, with 9 bases remaining between them. There are 12 residues in the CDR3. CDR1 and CDR2 (germline): MDHEN, SYDVKM. The CDR3 protein is CASSKARETQYF. The CDR3 nucleotides are TGTGCCAGCAGTAAGGCGAGGGAGACCCAGTACTTC. The full variable domain, its missing parts supplied by reference TRBV28 and TRBJ2-5, is DVKVTQSSRYLVKRTGEKVFLECVQDMDHENMFWYRQDPGLGLRLIYFSYDVKMKEKGDIPEGYSVSREKKERFSLILESASTNQTSMYLCASSKARETQYFGPGTRLLVL.

The V gene is TRBV4-1, the J gene TRBJ2-7; 8 bases fit TRBD1. Germline CDR1 MGHRA, CDR2 YSYEKL. The ends lost 2 bases at V and 4 bases at J; junction bases unmatched: 7. The CDR3 totals 15 residues. CDR3 nucleotide sequence: TGCGCCAGCAGCCAACAGGGGGCGCTTTTTTACGAGCAGTACTTC. It specifies CASSQQGALFYEQYF.

The CDR3 sequence: CASSLYRVGNEQFF. The CDR3 DNA reads as TGTGCCAGCAGCTTGTACAGGGTAGGCAATGAGCAGTTCTTC. This chain connects TRBV7-2 to TRBJ2-1; possibly TRBD1 for D (6 bases). Germline V gene lookup returns CDR1 SGHTA and CDR2 FQGNSA. Trimming cost V 3 bases and J 6 bases, with 12 bases left between them. The CDR3 loop spans 14 amino acids.

Concerning this clone itself: Other DNA sequences from this sample encode an identical CDR3 as well. The J gene is TRBJ2-3, the V gene TRBV7-2; D may be TRBD2 (5 bases). Germline assignment: CDR1 SGHTA and CDR2 FQGNSA. With 2 bases removed from V and 1 base from J, the gap between germline ends came to 7 bases. This CDR3 region has 14 residues. CDR3 nucleotides: TGTGCCAGCAGCTTATCCGGGGGCACAGATACGCAGTATTTT. Translating gives CASSLSGGTDTQYF.

The rearrangement joins TRBV18 to TRBJ2-5; 10 positions agree with TRBD1. The DNA end lines up better with TRBJ2-7; the J call may be wrong. The CDR3 totals 15 residues. Germline values: CDR1 KGHSH, CDR2 LQKENI. As DNA, the CDR3 is TGTGCCAGCTCACCCGATGGGACAGGGGTGAACGAGCAGTACTTC. Its protein product is CASSPDGTGVNEQYF.